Listed below are T cell receptor beta chains from one sample, sequenced in a study of shared clonotypes between healthy human individuals. Sequenced by immunoSEQ multiplex PCR; TCRdb stores in-frame clones only, minus some. Of millions of clones in the sample, approximately 95% were seen once. Sequencing input: naive CD4+ T cells from PBMCs. These receptors were obtained from a man aged 18 to 30 in good health. Some clones in this sample may be carry-over from other donors' samples. Both conserved end residues are part of each CDR3. The D gene is left open where the match is weak. The size field is filled for only some rows; it gives once, few, many or a size class.

TRBJ2-3 | TRBV6-1 | 13 | - | - | TGTGCCAGCAAGGAGGTAACAACAGATACGCAGTATTTT | CASKEVTTDTQYF
TRBJ2-3 | TRBV10-3 | 13 | once | - | TGTGCCATCGCCGCTAGCGGCACAGATACGCAGTATTTT | CAIAASGTDTQYF
TRBJ1-2 | TRBV5-1 | 13 | - | TRBD1 | TGCGCCAGCAGCCCAGGGACAGGAAGGGGCTACACCTTC | CASSPGTGRGYTF
TRBJ2-1 | TRBV10-3 | 16 | - | - | TGTGCCATCAGACCGGGGCAGGGGCTTATTGGTAATGAGCAGTTCTTC | CAIRPGQGLIGNEQFF
TRBJ2-6 | TRBV30 | 15 | once | - | TGTGCCTGGAGTCGGTCCTTCTCTGGGGCCAACGTCCTGACTTTC | CAWSRSFSGANVLTF
TRBJ1-2 | TRBV5-1 | 15 | - | - | TGCGCCAGCAGCCGGACGGGCGATTCTAACTATGGCTACACCTTC | CASSRTGDSNYGYTF
TRBJ2-1 | TRBV29-1 | 14 | - | TRBD2 | TGCAGCGGAGGAGCGGGAGACCCCTACAATGAGCAGTTCTTC | CSGGAGDPYNEQFF
TRBJ1-5 | TRBV21-1 | 19 | - | - | TGTGCCAGCAGCAATAAAGCAAATCCGCGGGGTCCGGGCAATCAGCCCCAGCATTTT | CASSNKANPRGPGNQPQHF
TRBJ2-1 | TRBV29-1 | 15 | - | TRBD2 | TGCAGCGTTGAGAGACTAGCGGGACCTTACAATGAGCAGTTCTTC | CSVERLAGPYNEQFF
TRBJ2-7 | TRBV19 | 12 | once | TRBD2 | TGTGCCAGTAGTATACCAGCGGGGGAGCAGTACTTC | CASSIPAGEQYF
TRBJ2-5 | TRBV28 | 16 | - | - | TGTGCCAGCAGTCTCCTCCGGGGCTACCTAGAAGAGACCCAGTACTTC | CASSLLRGYLEETQYF
TRBJ2-3 | TRBV29-1 | 13 | - | TRBD2 | TGCAGCGGACTTGCGGGAGGGACAGATACGCAGTATTTT | CSGLAGGTDTQYF
TRBJ2-7 | TRBV4-1 | 15 | - | - | TGCGCCAGCAGCCAAGAATCGGGGAAAACCTACGAGCAGTACTTC | CASSQESGKTYEQYF
TRBJ1-5 | TRBV5-1 | 15 | - | - | TGCGCCAGCAGCAGGGACCCATATAGCAATCAGCCCCAGCATTTT | CASSRDPYSNQPQHF
TRBJ2-5 | TRBV28 | 14 | - | - | TGTGCCACCACGCGGGGACGGATTCAAGAGACCCAGTACTTC | CATTRGRIQETQYF
TRBJ1-1 | TRBV5-1 | 15 | - | - | TGCGCCAGCAGCTTAGGCCAGGGGTTCGGCACTGAAGCTTTCTTT | CASSLGQGFGTEAFF
TRBJ1-4 | TRBV6-6 | 12 | once | - | TGTGCAACCGCAGGGACTAATGAAAAACTGTTTTTT | CATAGTNEKLFF
TRBJ1-1 | TRBV18 | 14 | - | - | TGTGCCAGCTCACCTCTGGCAGAGAACACTGAAGCTTTCTTT | CASSPLAENTEAFF
TRBJ1-2 | TRBV7-8 | 16 | - | TRBD1 | TGTGCCAGCAGCTACCGGGACAGGGTGACCAACTATGGCTACACCTTC | CASSYRDRVTNYGYTF
TRBJ1-5 | TRBV28 | 15 | - | - | TGTGCCAGCGCATTTCAGGGAGTGGCGAATCAGCCCCAGCATTTT | CASAFQGVANQPQHF
TRBJ1-6 | TRBV11-1 | 14 | - | - | TGTGCCAGCAGCTTAGCCTTCCGGGCCTCACCCCTCCACTTT | CASSLAFRASPLHF
TRBJ1-1 | TRBV6-6 | 14 | - | - | TGTGCCAGCAGGGACCGGGACCCGAACACTGAAGCTTTCTTT | CASRDRDPNTEAFF
TRBJ2-3 | TRBV18 | 14 | - | - | TGTGCCAGCTCACCCGGACAGTTGGCGGATACGCAGTATTTT | CASSPGQLADTQYF
TRBJ1-1 | TRBV18 | 14 | - | TRBD1 | TGTGCCAGCTCACCCCCGACAGGGAGAAGGCGAGCTTTCTTT | CASSPPTGRRRAFF
TRBJ1-1 | TRBV5-8 | 15 | - | - | TGTGCCAGCAGCTTGGGGGTGGGCTTGAACACTGAAGCTTTCTTT | CASSLGVGLNTEAFF
TRBJ2-5 | TRBV9 | 13 | - | TRBD1 | TGTGCCAGCAGCGCGACAGGGGACGGGACCCAGTACTTC | CASSATGDGTQYF
TRBJ1-2 | TRBV19 | 13 | once | TRBD1 | TGTGCCAGTAGCCCACAGGGGTACTATGGCTACACCTTC | CASSPQGYYGYTF
TRBJ1-1 | TRBV7-3 | 15 | - | TRBD1 | TGTGCCAGCAGCTGGACGGGACAGGGAAACACTGAAGCTTTCTTT | CASSWTGQGNTEAFF
TRBJ2-7 | TRBV27 | 16 | - | - | TGTGCCAGCAGCCTGGGGGTCGGGGCGAGCTCCTACGAGCAGTACTTC | CASSLGVGASSYEQYF
TRBJ1-2 | TRBV19 | 14 | once | - | TGTGCCAGCAGAGGGCAGGGGCTTGGCTATGGCTACACCTTC | CASRGQGLGYGYTF
TRBJ1-1 | TRBV7-8 | 12 | - | TRBD1 | TGTGCCAGCAGCTTGGGACAGTCTGAAGCTTTCTTT | CASSLGQSEAFF
TRBJ2-2 | TRBV28 | 14 | - | - | TGTGCCAGCAGTTTCCCGGGGAACACCGGGGAGCTGTTTTTT | CASSFPGNTGELFF
TRBJ1-1 | TRBV15 | 15 | - | TRBD1 | TGTGCCACCAGCAGGGCCGGGACAGGGACTTCTGAAGCTTTCTTT | CATSRAGTGTSEAFF
TRBJ2-3 | TRBV7-9 | 16 | - | - | TGTGCCATCAGGTGGGGCACGAATGTGCTAGCAGATACGCAGTATTTT | CAIRWGTNVLADTQYF
TRBJ1-2 | TRBV5-1 | 12 | few | - | TGCGCCAGCAGCTTGGGCCATGATGGCTACACCTTC | CASSLGHDGYTF
TRBJ1-6 | TRBV6-5 | 15 | - | - | TGTGCCAGCAGGGAGACGGGCCTAAACGGTTCACCCCTCCACTTT | CASRETGLNGSPLHF